This entry is about one T cell receptor beta chain. The antigen is unknown. These data are taken from a study of response to subunit inactivated influenza vaccine. Study-level findings and limits: The authors suggested that every seasonal influenza vaccination recruits few new T cells.

TCRdb fed the RT-PCR reads into MiXCR, producing one record per CDR3 protein. The sample contains 430,000 or so distinct CDR3 sequences, roughly 9.7% of which appear only once. The clonotype was recovered from a man between 50 and 59 years old who received an inactivated influenza vaccine. This material consisted of PBMCs from blood, taken 35 to 45 days after vaccination.

The CDR3 nucleotides read TGTGCCAGCAGTACAGGGTCCCCCCCATACAATGAGCAGTTCTTC. This translates into CASSTGSPPYNEQFF. This chain connects TRBV6-1 to TRBJ2-1; a possible D gene is TRBD1 (6 bases). This CDR3 is 15 amino acids long. V was trimmed by 5 bases and J by 4 bases, leaving 15 bases between them. Germline CDR1 is MNHNS and CDR2 is SASEGT.